This T cell receptor (beta chain) emerged from a study of monozygotic twins with inflammatory bowel disease. The study's findings and limits: Immunosuppressive treatments were not uniform, and this may have added variability to patient repertoires. Separate T cell subtypes could not be resolved from one another.

As concerns this clonotype: Its specificity is unknown.

TCRdb re-called the 5' RACE reads and shows each CDR3 protein once, DNA omitted. The sample's table shows 210,000 or so distinct CDR3 sequences. The CDR3 is 12 amino acids. Germline-derived CDR1 and CDR2 are LNHDA and SQIVND (reference sequence). Sequencing was done on a sample of blood. This chain uses TRBV19 with TRBJ2-5; TCRdb indicates TRBD1, and absent DNA this call remains unverified. This TCR was sampled from a human donor with ulcerative colitis or Crohn's disease, or a healthy co-twin of an affected twin (not recorded which). CDR3 protein: CASRPPGETQYF.